The clone carrying this TCR beta chain was found many times. MiXCR, applied by TCRdb to the 5' RACE reads, yields one record per CDR3 protein. The repertoire holds some 43,000 distinct CDR3 sequences, with 2% to 2.5% as singletons. The data were obtained in a study of neurological immune-mediated disorders. CDR1 is SQVTM and CDR2 is ANQGSEA in the germline V gene. Trimming removed 3 bases from V and 6 bases from J; junction bases left unmatched: 14. This CDR3 comprises 16 residues. This rearrangement joins TRBV29-1 to TRBJ2-1, with TRBD2 matching over 7 bases. This sequence was found in a man younger than 40 with multiple sclerosis. What was sequenced was PBMCs. The CDR3 region has the DNA TGCAGCGTTGACTCTACTCCAACGGGAGGTACCAATGAGCAGTTCTTC. It codes for CSVDSTPTGGTNEQFF.